A single sample is the source of the 3 T cell receptor beta chains below, sequenced in a study of CD8 T cells in Susac syndrome. The RNA, about 0.45 to 1 ug, was put through reverse transcription using random hexamers. Using its own MiXCR run on the immunoSEQ multiplex PCR reads, TCRdb lists one record per CDR3 protein. The table has 120,000 or so distinct CDR3 sequences, nearly 96% seen once. Sequenced sample: CD4+ T cells from PBMCs. All receptors come from a human donor with Susac syndrome.

The chain joins TRBV29-1 to TRBJ2-1; TRBD1 matches at 8 bases. In germline, CDR1 is SQVTM, CDR2 ANQGSEA. V was clipped by 2 bases and J by 8 bases; unmatched bases: 11. The CDR3 consists of 15 residues. The CDR3 DNA reads TGCAGCGTTGAAAGCCCGGGACAGGTCTTCGATGAGCAGTTCTTC. Translating gives CSVESPGQVFDEQFF.

The V and J genes are TRBV4-3 and TRBJ2-1; TRBD2 agrees at 8 bases. The CDR3 totals 13 residues. Per germline, CDR1 LGHNA and CDR2 YSLEER. J lost 8 bases, V lost 2 bases, and 2 bases had no gene match. Here the CDR3 reads CASSQRLAHEQFF. The CDR3 DNA sequence: TGCGCCAGCAGCCAACGACTAGCGCATGAGCAGTTCTTC.

This chain joins TRBV29-1 and TRBJ1-2; D uncertain. CDR1 and CDR2 from the germline V gene are SQVTM and ANQGSEA. This CDR3 has 15 residues. Trimming stripped 4 bases from V and 4 bases from J, with 19 bases between. CDR3 DNA: TGCAGCGTTGGCCCTCCTCTAGGAGGCTTCTATGGCTACACCTTC. Amino acid sequence: CSVGPPLGGFYGYTF.